This entry lists 28 T cell receptor beta chains sequenced from one sample in a study of PD-1 blockade in classical Hodgkin lymphoma. Sequencing was performed with immunoSEQ multiplex PCR; in TCRdb, only in-frame clones are kept and a portion is missing. Of about 37,000 clones in the sample, just over 85% were seen once. Every patient experienced relapse after autologous stem cell transplantation, and brentuximab vedotin exposure varied. Material: peripheral blood mononuclear cells (PBMCs), obtained before the second cycle of nivolumab. Every receptor here comes from a human donor with classical Hodgkin lymphoma.

The rearrangement uses TRBV5-6 and TRBJ2-2; D possibly uses TRBD1 or TRBD2 (5 bases each). There are 14 residues in the CDR3. V was cut by 0 bases and J by 4 bases, with 7 bases left in between. Germline CDR1 and CDR2: SGHDT and YYEEEE. The CDR3 region has the DNA TGTGCCAGCAGCTTGGGGGGGATCACCGGGGAGCTGTTTTTT. It yields the protein CASSLGGITGELFF.

With respect to this clone: One junction end disagrees with the germline gene, perhaps due to a read error. The V and J genes are TRBV7-7 and TRBJ2-2, with D unclear. The CDR3 runs to 15 residues. Per the germline V gene, CDR1 is SSHAT and CDR2 is FNYEAQ (reference sequence). The CDR3 DNA sequence: TGTGCTAGCAGCTTAGAGCGAACGAACACCGGGGAGCTGTTTTTT. The encoded protein is CASSLERTNTGELFF.

The table lists this clone with a count of one. The chain is built from TRBV19 and TRBJ2-4, with D hard to call. Looked up from germline, CDR1 is LNHDA and CDR2 is SQIVND (reference sequence). The V end was cut by 1 base, the J end by 9 bases, with 4 bases between. There are 11 residues in the CDR3. CDR3 residues: CASSIGGIQYF. CDR3 nucleotides: TGTGCCAGTAGTATAGGGGGCATTCAGTACTTC.

The CDR3 nucleotides are TGTGCCGTCGAAGGGGGGAACACTGAAGCTTTCTTT. Protein product: CAVEGGNTEAFF. The chain recombines TRBV7-9 with TRBJ1-1, with a possible D match to TRBD1 (6 bases). The CDR3 extends over 12 amino acids. Trimming left V 11 bases short and J 1 base short, with 11 bases between. The germline V gene has CDR1 SEHNR and CDR2 FQNEAQ (reference sequence).

The J gene is TRBJ2-7, the V gene TRBV10-2; maybe TRBD1 (6 bases). This CDR3 spans 14 amino acids. Germline V lookup: CDR1 WSHSY, CDR2 SAAADI. Between the trimmed V and J ends, which lost 11 bases and 0 bases, there was a span of 17 bases. In nucleotides, the CDR3 is TGCGCCTCCGCCCCCCAGGGGAACTCCTACGAGCAGTACTTC. Amino acids: CASAPQGNSYEQYF.

This clone was counted between two and nine times. CDR3 sequence (DNA): TGTGCCAGCAGCCCAGACAGGGCCACCGGGGAGCTGTTTTTT. It codes for CASSPDRATGELFF. J is TRBJ2-2 and V is TRBV4-2, with 7 positions matching TRBD1. Per the germline V gene, CDR1 is LGHNA and CDR2 is YNFKEQ. The ends lost 4 bases at V and 4 bases at J; junction bases unmatched: 3. This CDR3 has 14 amino acids.

The chain combines TRBV9 with TRBJ2-7; D remains ambiguous. Trimming left V 0 bases short and J 2 bases short, with 9 bases between. The germline CDR1 and CDR2 sequences are SGDLS and YYNGEE. The CDR3 consists of 14 residues. DNA for the CDR3: TGTGCCAGCAGCGTAGCCCCACAAGCCTACGAGCAGTACTTC. Protein product: CASSVAPQAYEQYF.

CDR3 residues: CASSYRVPSNAYTF. As DNA, the CDR3 is TGTGCCAGCAGTTACAGGGTCCCTTCAAATGCCTACACCTTC. The gene calls are TRBV27 and TRBJ1-2; a possible D gene is TRBD1 (6 bases). Trimming cost V 4 bases and J 10 bases, with 19 bases left between them. Germline V lookup: CDR1 MNHEY, CDR2 SMNVEV (reference sequence). There are 14 residues in the CDR3.

J is TRBJ2-5 and V is TRBV5-1; D not certain. The V end lost 2 bases, the J end lost 4 bases, and 12 bases lay between the germline ends. CDR1 is SGHRS, CDR2 YFSETQ, per germline. CDR3 length: 14 residues. CDR3 protein: CASSLQFVGETQYF. The CDR3 DNA sequence: TGCGCCAGCAGCTTACAGTTTGTAGGAGAGACCCAGTACTTC.

The gene calls are TRBV6-5 and TRBJ1-2; TRBD1 might be the D (5 bases). The CDR3 extends over 13 amino acids. The V gene's germline CDR1 is MNHEY and CDR2 SVGAGI. V dropped 5 bases and J dropped 7 bases, with 14 bases sitting between them. The CDR3: CASSDEGWGGYTF. In DNA form, the CDR3 reads TGTGCCAGCAGTGATGAGGGGTGGGGTGGCTACACCTTC.

The chain links TRBV6-1 to TRBJ2-7; tentative D call: TRBD1 (5 bases). This CDR3 spans 13 amino acids. CDR1 and CDR2 (germline): MNHNS, SASEGT. V lost 2 bases and J lost 4, with 9 bases in between. As DNA, the CDR3 is TGTGCCAGCAGTGAACAGGGCCCGTACGAGCAGTACTTC. It specifies CASSEQGPYEQYF.

This clone has only one observation. The chain carries TRBV5-4 and TRBJ2-5, with TRBD2 as a possible D gene (6 bases). Trimming removed 0 bases at V and 4 bases at J, with 10 bases between. CDR1 SGHNT and CDR2 YYREEE come from the germline V gene (reference sequence). CDR3 length: 14 amino acids. In DNA, the CDR3 is TGTGCCAGCAGCTTGGAAGCGGGTCGAGAGACCCAGTACTTC. Protein: CASSLEAGRETQYF.

The chain couples TRBV6-1 to TRBJ1-3; TRBD1 agrees at 7 bases. After removal of 3 bases from V and 0 bases from J, the junction contained 8 bases not matched to a gene. The CDR3 loop spans 17 amino acids. Germline CDR1 is MNHNS and CDR2 is SASEGT. CDR3 nucleotides: TGTGCCAGCAGTGACCGACAGGGTACCTACTCTGGAAACACCATATATTTT. Amino acids: CASSDRQGTYSGNTIYF.

The genes are TRBV6-1 and TRBJ2-7; D is unclear. V was clipped by 6 bases and J by 0 bases, with 15 bases between them. The V gene's germline CDR1 is MNHNS and CDR2 SASEGT. The CDR3 is 15 amino acids. The CDR3 sequence is CASRGHLMSSYEQYF. In nucleotides, the CDR3 is TGTGCCAGCAGAGGGCACCTAATGAGCTCCTACGAGCAGTACTTC.

The J gene is TRBJ1-2, the V gene TRBV25-1; D is ambiguous. CDR3 length: 12 amino acids. The germline V and J ends were trimmed by 8 bases and 6 bases, with 13 bases remaining between them. Germline V gene lookup returns CDR1 MGHDK and CDR2 SYGVNS. The CDR3 bases are TGTGCCAGCCGAGGACGAGTAAATGGCTACACCTTC. Translating it yields CASRGRVNGYTF.

This clone was observed once. The chain couples TRBV28 to TRBJ1-5; D unclear. Germline V gene sequence: CDR1 MDHEN, CDR2 SYDVKM. The CDR3 sequence is 15 residues long. V lost 2 bases to trimming and J lost 0 bases, with 8 bases between them. This CDR3 is CASSLGGFSNQPQHF. DNA of the CDR3: TGTGCCAGCAGTTTAGGAGGTTTTAGCAATCAGCCCCAGCATTTT.

This sequence joins TRBV5-4 and TRBJ2-2; TRBD1 agrees at 7 bases. There are 16 residues in the CDR3. After removal of 4 bases from V and 0 bases from J, the junction contained 6 bases not matched to a gene. Germline values: CDR1 SGHNT, CDR2 YYREEE (reference sequence). The chain's CDR3 is CASSIIDRANTGELFF. The CDR3 coding sequence is TGTGCCAGCAGCATTATCGACAGGGCGAACACCGGGGAGCTGTTTTTT.

This clone occurred a few times. The rearrangement joins TRBV30 to TRBJ2-1; D is unclear. The V end was cut by 5 bases, the J end by 10 bases, with 12 bases between. Per the germline V gene, CDR1 is GTSNPN and CDR2 is SVGIG (reference sequence). The CDR3 is made up of 11 amino acids. This chain's CDR3 is CAWLTSWEQFF. CDR3 coding DNA: TGTGCCTGGCTAACCTCGTGGGAGCAGTTCTTC.

The rearrangement links TRBV5-4 to TRBJ2-5; TRBD2 aligns across 10 bases. CDR1 is SGHNT and CDR2 is YYREEE in the germline V gene (reference sequence). CDR3 length: 16 amino acids. The ends lost 4 bases at V and 5 bases at J; junction bases unmatched: 11. DNA for the CDR3: TGTGCCAGCAGCCCCAGCCCCTCAGCGGGGGGGGAGACCCAGTACTTC. This encodes CASSPSPSAGGETQYF.

The chain uses TRBV10-3 and TRBJ1-1; tentative D call: TRBD1 (6 bases). This CDR3 region has 15 residues. Trimming removed 2 bases from V and 0 bases from J, with 10 bases in between. CDR1 is ENHRY, CDR2 SYGVKD, per germline. CDR3 bases: TGTGCCATCAGTGAGCTCAGGGACATGAACACTGAAGCTTTCTTT. Protein sequence: CAISELRDMNTEAFF.

The chain uses TRBV14 and TRBJ1-2, with no clear D. CDR1 is SGHDN and CDR2 is FVKESK in the germline V gene. Trimming cost V 0 bases and J 8 bases, with 19 bases left between them. This CDR3 is 16 amino acids long. The CDR3 region is CASSQELGSLARGYTF. The CDR3 bases are TGTGCCAGCAGCCAAGAATTAGGTAGCCTAGCTCGCGGCTACACCTTC.

This chain links TRBV6-6 with TRBJ2-2; 8 positions match TRBD1. With V trimmed by 5 bases and J by 4 bases, 6 bases remained unmatched. Germline CDR1 MNHNY, CDR2 SVGAGI (reference sequence). This CDR3 has 15 amino acids. As DNA, the CDR3 is TGTGCCAGCAGTCCTCGGACAGGGCTCACCGGGGAGCTGTTTTTT. It codes for CASSPRTGLTGELFF.

V and J are TRBV2 and TRBJ2-7; 8 positions match TRBD2. This CDR3 contains 19 residues. After removal of 11 bases from V and 2 bases from J, the junction contained 26 bases not matched to a gene. CDR1 SNHLY and CDR2 FYNNEI come from the germline V gene. The DNA for the CDR3 is TGTGCCGTAACAGGGTTTCGGGAGGGGGTGTCGCCTTCCCCCTACGAGCAGTACTTC. Protein product: CAVTGFREGVSPSPYEQYF.

The chain carries TRBV9 and TRBJ2-3, with D unresolved. Looked up from germline, CDR1 is SGDLS and CDR2 is YYNGEE. The V gene lost 6 bases and the J gene lost 1 base, with 12 bases spanning the gap. This CDR3 is built from 14 residues. The CDR3 bases are TGTGCCAGCACCGAGGTGGGCGGCACAGATACGCAGTATTTT. Amino acids: CASTEVGGTDTQYF.

The J gene is TRBJ2-7, the V gene TRBV4-1; D possibly corresponds to TRBD2 (6 bases). Germline CDR1 MGHRA, CDR2 YSYEKL. The CDR3 loop spans 14 amino acids. Trimming cost V 4 bases and J 6 bases, with 16 bases left between them. The CDR3 reads CASSPRELLFEQYF. The CDR3, as DNA: TGCGCCAGCAGCCCCCGGGAGCTTTTGTTCGAGCAGTACTTC.

The chain carries TRBV27 and TRBJ2-3; no definite D call. The CDR3 sequence is 12 residues long. The V and J ends lost 5 bases and 8 bases respectively, with 11 bases between them. Germline-derived CDR1 and CDR2 are MNHEY and SMNVEV (reference sequence). CDR3 in DNA: TGTGCCAGCAGTCAGCTATTGGGTACGCAGTATTTT. Translating gives CASSQLLGTQYF.

CDR3 nucleotides: TGCAGCGTCACCACTAGGCTTCTGACGAACACTGAAGCTTTCTTT. Translation: CSVTTRLLTNTEAFF. V is TRBV29-1 and J is TRBJ1-1; D is uncertain. This CDR3 is 15 amino acids long. The V end lost 6 bases, the J end lost 1 base, and 18 bases lay between the germline ends. Germline values: CDR1 SQVTM, CDR2 ANQGSEA. Combining the CDR3 with reference TRBV29-1 and TRBJ1-1 gives the whole variable domain SAVISQKPSRDICQRGTSLTIQCQVDSQVTMMFWYRQQPGQSLTLIATANQGSEATYESGFVIDKFPISRPNLTFSTLTVSNMSPEDSSIYLCSVTTRLLTNTEAFFGQGTRLTVV.

The V gene is TRBV30, the J gene TRBJ2-6; D perhaps matches TRBD2 (5 bases). The length of the CDR3 is 15 residues. V was pared by 3 bases and J by 1 base, with 10 bases between. Germline assignment: CDR1 GTSNPN and CDR2 SVGIG (reference sequence). The CDR3 loop is CAWRVSGSGANVLTF. In DNA, the CDR3 is TGTGCCTGGAGGGTCTCGGGGTCTGGGGCCAACGTCCTGACTTTC.